The sequence of this T cell receptor (beta chain) was determined in a study of post-analysis software for immune sequencing data. The CDR3 totals 17 residues. V was shortened by 5 bases and J by 1 base, with 19 bases between the two germline ends. Germline V gives CDR1 SGHTA, CDR2 FQGTGA. Tagging with unique molecular identifiers was a feature of the TCR beta cDNA libraries. Roughly 500,000 cDNA molecules were obtained from roughly 1 to 10 million T cells. TCRdb re-analysed the PCR reads in MiXCR, keeping a single row per CDR3 protein. The sample lists 700,000 to 900,000 distinct CDR3 sequences; 35% to 55% were seen once. Findings and caveats of the study: Under F measure analysis, samples from one preparation batch co-clustered strongly. Comparison with controls showed significantly lower normalized Chao1 diversity in multiple sclerosis patients. Elevated frequency relative to controls characterized several TRBV segments in patients, TRBV5-6, TRBV5-1 and TRBV20-1 among them.

On this clonotype itself: What it recognizes is unknown.

What was sequenced was blood. The TCR comes from a girl aged 5 to 17 with multiple sclerosis. The chain is built from TRBV7-3 and TRBJ2-3; D may be TRBD1 or TRBD2 (5 bases each). CDR3: CASSPVIGGRGTDTQYF. CDR3 in DNA: TGTGCCAGCAGCCCCGTAATTGGGGGTCGGGGCACAGATACGCAGTATTTT.